The 16 T cell receptor beta chains listed next were all sequenced from one sample in a study of blood T cell repertoires in COVID-19. This table comes from immunoSEQ multiplex PCR, and its TCRdb copy is limited to in-frame clones, with some not included. Of more than 250,000 clones in the sample, about 86% were seen once. Sequencing used peripheral blood. These receptors were collected from a man aged 18 to 30 with active or convalescent COVID-19.

Note on this clone: The sample contains more than one DNA sequence encoding this CDR3. The chain recombines TRBV28 with TRBJ2-3; D is uncertain. V was shortened by 1 base and J by 0 bases, with 5 bases between the two germline ends. CDR1 is MDHEN and CDR2 is SYDVKM in the germline V gene. The CDR3 length is 14 residues. CDR3 in amino acids: CASSLSGSTDTQYF. The CDR3 coding sequence is TGTGCCAGCAGTTTATCTGGCAGCACAGATACGCAGTATTTT. Filled out from reference TRBV28 and TRBJ2-3, the complete variable domain reads DVKVTQSSRYLVKRTGEKVFLECVQDMDHENMFWYRQDPGLGLRLIYFSYDVKMKEKGDIPEGYSVSREKKERFSLILESASTNQTSMYLCASSLSGSTDTQYFGPGTRLTVL.

The J gene is TRBJ2-2, the V gene TRBV9; TRBD2 matches 9 bases. The CDR3 is 14 residues long. Trimming at V came to 5 bases and at J to 4 bases, leaving 3 bases not matched to a gene. Looked up from germline, CDR1 is SGDLS and CDR2 is YYNGEE. CDR3 sequence: CASRWRGGTGELFF. CDR3 in DNA: TGTGCCAGCAGATGGCGGGGGGGCACCGGGGAGCTGTTTTTT.

V usage is TRBV30 and J usage is TRBJ2-1; D unclear. There are 11 residues in the CDR3. The V gene's germline CDR1 is GTSNPN and CDR2 SVGIG (reference sequence). Trimming removed 2 bases at V and 9 bases at J, with 8 bases between. DNA of the CDR3: TGTGCCTGGAGTCGGAGTGCTGAGCAGTTCTTC. Translation gives CAWSRSAEQFF.

The chain recombines TRBV29-1 with TRBJ2-7; 9 bases map to TRBD2. The CDR3 consists of 13 residues. Germline assignment: CDR1 SQVTM and CDR2 ANQGSEA. Germline trimming cut 4 bases from V and 4 bases from J; bases unmatched to any gene: 5. In DNA form, the CDR3 reads TGCAGCGTTGGCGGGGGGGCGGGATACGAGCAGTACTTC. Translating it yields CSVGGGAGYEQYF.

The V gene is TRBV2, the J gene TRBJ1-6, with D unclear. V was shortened by 2 bases and J by 7 bases, with 15 bases between the two germline ends. The CDR3 covers 16 residues. The germline V gene has CDR1 SNHLY and CDR2 FYNNEI. This chain's CDR3 is CASSETTPSQNSPLHF. In DNA form, the CDR3 reads TGTGCCAGCAGTGAAACCACCCCGTCACAAAATTCACCCCTCCACTTT.

The chain employs TRBV25-1 and TRBJ2-7; D ambiguous. Germline V gene sequence: CDR1 MGHDK, CDR2 SYGVNS. Trimming left V 5 bases short and J 4 bases short, with 21 bases between. CDR3 length: 16 amino acids. The CDR3 DNA sequence: TGTGCCAGCAGTAGTTCGGAGAGTTTCCTCTTTTACGAGCAGTACTTC. It codes for CASSSSESFLFYEQYF.

The J gene is TRBJ2-3, the V gene TRBV24-1; TRBD1 might be the D (5 bases). There are 16 residues in the CDR3. Germline V gives CDR1 KGHDR, CDR2 SFDVKD. V was pared by 0 bases and J by 4 bases, with 13 bases between. The CDR3 sequence: CATSDLRGGRPDTQYF. The CDR3 bases are TGTGCCACCAGTGATTTGAGGGGTGGAAGGCCAGATACGCAGTATTTT.

This chain uses TRBV27 with TRBJ2-3, with no clear D. The CDR3 is 15 residues long. Trimming shortened V by 3 bases and J by 0 bases, and 10 bases separated the two germline ends. CDR1 is MNHEY, CDR2 SMNVEV, per germline (reference sequence). The CDR3, as DNA: TGTGCCAGCAGTTTTTCAGTCTCTAGCACAGATACGCAGTATTTT. Translation gives CASSFSVSSTDTQYF.

The chain uses TRBV11-2 and TRBJ2-7; D is unresolved. Trimming took off 5 bases at V and 3 bases at J, with 5 bases between the two ends. This CDR3 is built from 11 residues. Germline V lookup: CDR1 SGHAT, CDR2 FQNNGV. CDR3 coding DNA: TGTGCCAGCAGCATATACTACGAGCAGTACTTC. This gives the protein CASSIYYEQYF.

The chain combines TRBV5-1 with TRBJ1-3; 9 bases match TRBD1. This CDR3 spans 15 amino acids. J lost 1 base, V lost 5 bases, and 4 bases had no gene match. Germline V gene sequence: CDR1 SGHRS, CDR2 YFSETQ. The chain's CDR3 is CASRPDRGSGNTIYF. DNA of the CDR3: TGCGCCAGCAGACCGGACAGGGGATCTGGAAACACCATATATTTT.

The chain combines TRBV6-5 with TRBJ2-2, with D perhaps TRBD1 (6 bases). The CDR3 loop spans 15 amino acids. Germline V gene sequence: CDR1 MNHEY, CDR2 SVGAGI. Trimming shortened V by 4 bases and J by 0 bases, and 9 bases separated the two germline ends. The CDR3 spells CASSLRTANTGELFF. DNA for the CDR3: TGTGCCAGCAGTTTACGGACAGCGAACACCGGGGAGCTGTTTTTT.

V gene TRBV14 combines with J gene TRBJ2-7; 9 nucleotides align to TRBD1. Per the germline V gene, CDR1 is SGHDN and CDR2 is FVKESK. This CDR3 is 13 amino acids long. V trimming: 8 bases; J trimming: 5 bases; junction bases outside the gene matches: 7. The CDR3: CASSTGGRDEQYF. As DNA, the CDR3 is TGTGCCAGCTCGACAGGGGGACGGGACGAGCAGTACTTC.

The V gene is TRBV7-5, the J gene TRBJ1-2. TRBV7-5 is described as a pseudogene. There are 15 residues in the CDR3. The CDR3 nucleotides are TGTGTCAGAAGCTTAGTGGGGCCGGGGGTCTATGGCTACACCTTC. Protein sequence: CVRSLVGPGVYGYTF.

The chain recombines TRBV7-2 with TRBJ1-1; D not resolved. The CDR3 runs to 13 residues. CDR1 and CDR2 (germline): SGHTA, FQGNSA. V dropped 0 bases and J dropped 1 base, with 3 bases sitting between them. The CDR3 protein is CASSLARNTEAFF. DNA of the CDR3: TGTGCCAGCAGCTTAGCGAGGAACACTGAAGCTTTCTTT.

The J gene is TRBJ2-1, the V gene TRBV18, with TRBD2 identical over 8 bases. The V segment lost 6 bases and the J segment 6 bases; nucleotides outside the gene matches: 10. Looked up from germline, CDR1 is KGHSH and CDR2 is LQKENI. The CDR3 length is 15 residues. In DNA form, the CDR3 reads TGTGCCAGCTCTCTGGAGGGACTAGTAGTCAATGAGCAGTTCTTC. Amino acids: CASSLEGLVVNEQFF.

V usage is TRBV12-3 or TRBV12-4 and J usage is TRBJ1-2; D is undetermined. Trimming stripped 3 bases from V and 3 bases from J, with 8 bases between. This CDR3 comprises 13 residues. CDR3 nucleotides: TGTGCCAGCAGTTTTACAGTCGACTATGGCTACACCTTC. This sequence encodes CASSFTVDYGYTF.